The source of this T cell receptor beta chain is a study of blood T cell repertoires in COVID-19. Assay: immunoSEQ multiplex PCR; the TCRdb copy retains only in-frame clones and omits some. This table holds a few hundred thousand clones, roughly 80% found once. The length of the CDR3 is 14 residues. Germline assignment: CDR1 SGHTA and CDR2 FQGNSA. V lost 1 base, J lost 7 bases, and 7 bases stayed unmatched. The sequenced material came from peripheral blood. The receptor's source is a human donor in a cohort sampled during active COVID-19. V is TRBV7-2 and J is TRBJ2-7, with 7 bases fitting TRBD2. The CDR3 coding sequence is TGTGCCAGCAGCTTAGTCCCAGGCGGGAGTGAGCAGTACTTC. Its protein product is CASSLVPGGSEQYF.